This entry lists 7 T cell receptor beta chains sequenced from one sample in a study of blood T cell repertoires in COVID-19. Measured with immunoSEQ multiplex PCR; TCRdb has only the in-frame clones, and not every one. Of around 220,000 clones in the sample, 75% to 90% are singletons; the top ten hold 7% to 10%. The source material was peripheral blood. Receptor source: a woman older than 75 with COVID-19, enrolled during active disease.

The chain links TRBV7-2 to TRBJ2-1; possibly TRBD1 for D (5 bases). The germline V gene has CDR1 SGHTA and CDR2 FQGNSA. This CDR3 region has 13 residues. The V end was cut by 3 bases, the J end by 6 bases, with 9 bases between. The CDR3 loop reads CASSFQQGNEQFF. The CDR3 DNA reads TGTGCCAGCAGCTTTCAGCAGGGCAATGAGCAGTTCTTC.

The gene calls are TRBV20-1 and TRBJ1-2; D unclear. Germline loops: CDR1 DFQATT, CDR2 SNEGSKA (reference sequence). The CDR3 consists of 11 residues. V was pared by 6 bases and J by 8 bases, with 13 bases between. CDR3 bases: TGCAGTGCCTCCAACCCGGGGGGCTACACCTTC. Its translation is CSASNPGGYTF.

Only a few counts were recorded for this clone. This chain uses TRBV5-1 with TRBJ2-3; D gene uncertain. Germline V lookup: CDR1 SGHRS, CDR2 YFSETQ. CDR3 length: 13 amino acids. The germline V and J ends were trimmed by 0 bases and 6 bases, with 8 bases remaining between them. The DNA of the CDR3 is TGCGCCAGCAGCTTGGGTCTCGCGGATACGCAGTATTTT. Its translation is CASSLGLADTQYF.

This clone was observed a handful of times. For the CDR3, the DNA is TGTGCCAGCAGCTTCACAGGGGGCAACGAAAAACTGTTTTTT. This translates into CASSFTGGNEKLFF. The gene calls are TRBV7-2 and TRBJ1-4, with 9 nucleotides matching TRBD1. CDR3 length equals 14 residues. V was pared by 3 bases and J by 8 bases, with 4 bases of the junction left unmatched. From germline, CDR1 is SGHTA and CDR2 FQGNSA.

The CDR3 nucleotides are TGTGCCAGCAGTACGCCAGAGAGGGGGGGGCGGGCTGAGGAAAAACTGTTTTTT. Protein: CASSTPERGGRAEEKLFF. This chain uses TRBV6-8 with TRBJ1-4; D possibly corresponds to TRBD1 (6 bases). The germline V gene has CDR1 MNHGY and CDR2 SAAAGT. Trimming stripped 5 bases from V and 8 bases from J, with 27 bases between. The CDR3 extends over 18 amino acids.

The V gene is TRBV24-1, the J gene TRBJ1-2, with TRBD1 matching 9 bases. This CDR3 has 14 residues. CDR1 is KGHDR, CDR2 SFDVKD, per germline. The V gene end was trimmed by 9 bases and the J gene end by 8 bases; junction bases not matched to a gene: 12. The CDR3 region is CATSLGRTGDGYTF. The CDR3 bases are TGTGCCACCTCCCTAGGACGGACAGGGGACGGCTACACCTTC.

The CDR3 is CASSIGGGQPQHF. The CDR3 DNA reads TGTGCCAGCAGTATAGGGGGCGGTCAGCCCCAGCATTTT. The J gene is TRBJ1-5, the V gene TRBV6-5; 7 bases line up with TRBD1. V was pared by 5 bases and J by 6 bases, with 4 bases of the junction left unmatched. The CDR3 consists of 13 residues. Germline CDR1 reads MNHEY; CDR2 reads SVGAGI.